Listed below are T cell receptor beta chains from one sample, sequenced in a study of PD-1 blockade in classical Hodgkin lymphoma. The data were produced by immunoSEQ multiplex PCR, yet TCRdb's version contains in-frame clones alone and is incomplete. The sample comprises roughly 20,000 clones, approximately 69% of which are singletons, and 20% to 25% rests with the top ten. Sequences were derived from peripheral blood mononuclear cells (PBMCs), sampled at baseline. These receptors originate from a human donor with classical Hodgkin lymphoma. The CDR3 runs from the conserved cysteine through the conserved F or W. D genes are given only for firm matches.

V: TRBV12-2; J: TRBJ2-4; D: NA; length: 16; CDR3: CASRSGQGLWWNIQYF
V: TRBV5-1; J: TRBJ2-3; D: TRBD2; length: 17; CDR3: CASSFDIAGSLTDTQYF
V: TRBV6-5; J: TRBJ1-6; D: NA; length: 13; CDR3: CATWSGAGSPLHF
V: TRBV2; J: TRBJ2-7; D: NA; length: 11; CDR3: CASSPTGEQYF
V: TRBV27; J: TRBJ2-1; D: TRBD2; length: 18; CDR3: CASTGSGSISRSYNEQFF
V: TRBV28; J: TRBJ1-5; D: TRBD1; length: 17; CDR3: CASRPSRPGQGVQPQHF
V: TRBV5-1; J: TRBJ1-4; D: TRBD1; length: 15; CDR3: CASSLAGTAKEKLFF
V: TRBV4-3; J: TRBJ2-6; D: NA; length: 15; CDR3: CASSQALSGANVLTF
V: TRBV7-9; J: TRBJ1-5; D: TRBD1; length: 15; CDR3: CASSVGDRGDQPQHF
V: TRBV29-1; J: TRBJ1-2; D: TRBD1; length: 14; CDR3: CGVDSGGAAYGYTF
V: TRBV28; J: TRBJ1-6; D: NA; length: 17; CDR3: CASSPSGGWFGNSPLHF
V: TRBV7-3; J: TRBJ2-1; D: NA; length: 14; CDR3: CASSLSTSGNEQFF
V: TRBV5-1; J: TRBJ2-1; D: TRBD2; length: 14; CDR3: CASSLERGDNEQFF
V: TRBV4-3; J: TRBJ2-1; D: TRBD1; length: 15; CDR3: CASSQSGGELNEQFF
V: TRBV18; J: TRBJ1-1; D: TRBD1; length: 13; CDR3: CASSPDRGPEAFF
V: TRBV7-3; J: TRBJ2-5; D: NA; length: 14; CDR3: CASSLVGGVETQYF
V: TRBV5-5; J: TRBJ1-1; D: NA; length: 14; CDR3: CASSFDTPNTEAFF
V: TRBV7-9; J: TRBJ1-4; D: NA; length: 13; CDR3: CASSLDGGEKLFF
V: TRBV4-3; J: TRBJ1-5; D: NA; length: 14; CDR3: CASSQDTRYQPQHF
V: TRBV5-8; J: TRBJ1-1; D: NA; length: 13; CDR3: CASRSRGVTEAFF
V: TRBV9; J: TRBJ2-2; D: NA; length: 13; CDR3: CASSVGLSEELFF
V: TRBV7-9; J: TRBJ2-7; D: NA; length: 16; CDR3: CASSLVLTGFSYEQYF
V: TRBV6-1; J: TRBJ2-3; D: NA; length: 13; CDR3: CASSEQEGDTQYF
V: TRBV29-1; J: TRBJ2-3; D: NA; length: 14; CDR3: CSGGPDDLTDTQYF
V: TRBV2; J: TRBJ1-1; D: NA; length: 14; CDR3: CASSEQVGNTEAFF
V: TRBV7-9; J: TRBJ1-2; D: NA; length: 14; CDR3: CASSTLQGSGGYTF
V: TRBV5-1; J: TRBJ2-1; D: NA; length: 16; CDR3: CASSLDRATSYNEQFF
V: TRBV6-1; J: TRBJ2-1; D: NA; length: 16; CDR3: CASSERLDTAYNEQFF
V: TRBV6-5; J: TRBJ1-4; D: NA; length: 15; CDR3: CASSYKGERNEKLFF
V: TRBV2; J: TRBJ2-7; D: TRBD1; length: 13; CDR3: CASGGQGTYEQYF
V: TRBV11-2; J: TRBJ2-7; D: NA; length: 16; CDR3: CASSLMQGPNSYEQYF
V: TRBV2; J: TRBJ2-3; D: TRBD1; length: 14; CDR3: CASSRDRLTDTQYF
V: TRBV21-1; J: TRBJ1-5; D: NA; length: 17; CDR3: CASSKVGGQGGDQPQHF
V: TRBV10-1; J: TRBJ2-1; D: TRBD2; length: 15; CDR3: CASSQYPSGNNEQFF
V: TRBV19; J: TRBJ1-1; D: NA; length: 14; CDR3: CASTITGENTEAFF
V: TRBV7-2; J: TRBJ1-2; D: NA; length: 14; CDR3: CASSPSGGRYGYTF
V: TRBV6-5; J: TRBJ1-6; D: NA; length: 12; CDR3: CASSQGLSPLHF
V: TRBV5-1; J: TRBJ2-1; D: NA; length: 13; CDR3: CASSLGAYNEQFF
V: TRBV4-1; J: TRBJ1-1; D: NA; length: 17; CDR3: CASTRGQFNFLNTEAFF
V: TRBV11-3; J: TRBJ2-7; D: NA; length: 12; CDR3: CASSLVQGGQYF
V: TRBV30; J: TRBJ2-7; D: NA; length: 14; CDR3: CAWSASGPRSKQYF
V: TRBV11-3; J: TRBJ2-3; D: TRBD1; length: 15; CDR3: CASSPRTGGEDTQYF
V: TRBV11-2; J: TRBJ2-1; D: NA; length: 15; CDR3: CASSPFGRGFNEQFF
V: TRBV27; J: TRBJ1-6; D: NA; length: 16; CDR3: CASSFWRHPYNSPLHF
V: TRBV28; J: TRBJ1-1; D: NA; length: 12; CDR3: CASTAPNTEAFF
V: TRBV9; J: TRBJ2-1; D: NA; length: 11; CDR3: CASSGSGEQFF
V: TRBV27; J: TRBJ2-7; D: TRBD1; length: 13; CDR3: CASGGQGANEQYF
V: TRBV6-5; J: TRBJ2-7; D: TRBD1; length: 14; CDR3: CASSPGQGAYEQYF